What follows are 23 T cell receptor beta chains derived from one specimen sequenced in a study of blood T cell repertoires in COVID-19 (dated by TCRdb to 2018 to 2020). The library was generated by the immunoSEQ multiplex PCR assay. TCRdb provides this immuneACCESS table in a form limited to in-frame rearrangements. Some clones are lacking; in checked studies, under half of them reflect an unresolved V gene, and why the rest are absent is not known. This sample gives approximately 84,000 clones in total; less than 85% of them show up just once. The ten largest clones take up approximately 10% of the sample. Sequenced input: peripheral blood. These receptors were obtained from a human donor in a cohort sampled during active COVID-19.

The chain carries TRBV5-1 and TRBJ1-6; 8 nucleotides align to TRBD1. The CDR3 has 16 residues. V lost 4 bases, J lost 5 bases, and 8 bases stayed unmatched. The germline V gene encodes CDR1 SGHRS and CDR2 YFSETQ. CDR3 loop: CASSRSGTGNNSPLHF. DNA for the CDR3: TGCGCCAGCAGCAGGTCCGGGACAGGAAATAATTCACCCCTCCACTTT.

The chain couples TRBV5-4 to TRBJ2-1; TRBD1 matches 9 bases. The trim removed 0 bases at V and 15 bases at J, leaving 4 bases unmatched. The germline CDR1 and CDR2 sequences are SGHNT and YYREEE (reference sequence). This CDR3 contains 12 residues. The CDR3: CASSLDRGPVFF. The CDR3 region has the DNA TGTGCCAGCAGCTTGGACAGGGGGCCGGTGTTCTTC.

This clone was seen only a few times. This sequence joins TRBV28 and TRBJ1-2, with 8 positions matching TRBD1. The CDR3 is 15 amino acids. With 6 bases clipped from V and 6 bases from J, the junction kept 12 bases outside the gene matches. Germline CDR1 MDHEN, CDR2 SYDVKM. In DNA form, the CDR3 reads TGTGCCAGCAGCTGGCAGGGGGCGCTTTCCAATGGCTACACCTTC. It specifies CASSWQGALSNGYTF.

V gene TRBV15 combines with J gene TRBJ1-2; TRBD1 matches at 11 bases. Per germline, CDR1 LNHNV and CDR2 YYDKDF (reference sequence). The V and J ends lost 8 bases and 8 bases, in that order; junction bases with no gene match: 10. This CDR3 has 14 residues. CDR3 loop: CATGSRDRGGGYTF. CDR3 DNA sequence: TGTGCCACCGGGTCCCGGGACAGGGGGGGAGGCTACACCTTC.

This clone was counted between two and nine times. The chain is built from TRBV2 and TRBJ1-6, with 11 bases lining up with TRBD1. Germline lookup yields CDR1 SNHLY and CDR2 FYNNEI. Trimming removed 7 bases from V and 8 bases from J; junction bases left unmatched: 4. The CDR3 has 14 amino acids. The CDR3 protein is CASTGQGVDSPLHF. The CDR3 DNA reads as TGTGCCAGCACGGGACAGGGGGTTGATTCACCCCTCCACTTT. Combining the CDR3 with reference TRBV2 and TRBJ1-6 gives the whole variable domain EPEVTQTPSHQVTQMGQEVILRCVPISNHLYFYWYRQILGQKVEFLVSFYNNEISEKSEIFDDQFSVERPDGSNFTLKIRSTKLEDSAMYFCASTGQGVDSPLHFGNGTRLTVT.

The chain carries TRBV28 and TRBJ2-7, with 7 bases identical to TRBD2. This CDR3 contains 14 residues. V trimming: 7 bases; J trimming: 3 bases; junction bases outside the gene matches: 9. CDR1 and CDR2 (germline): MDHEN, SYDVKM. The CDR3 nucleotides read TGTGCCAGCAACCGAGCGGGATGGGACTACGAGCAGTACTTC. Its protein product is CASNRAGWDYEQYF.

The chain employs TRBV7-3 and TRBJ1-1, with D possibly matching TRBD1 (6 bases). V was pared by 1 base and J by 4 bases, with 10 bases between. CDR1 is SGHTA and CDR2 is FQGTGA in the germline V gene. This CDR3 has 14 residues. The DNA for the CDR3 is TGTGCCAGCAGCTTAATTGGGGGGGCCACTGAAGCTTTCTTT. Its protein is CASSLIGGATEAFF.

The chain joins TRBV5-6 to TRBJ2-1; D unresolved. V was clipped by 3 bases and J by 3 bases, with 10 bases between them. Looked up from germline, CDR1 is SGHDT and CDR2 is YYEEEE. The CDR3 consists of 14 residues. CDR3 DNA sequence: TGTGCCAGCAGCTCGAGCGCGAACTACAATGAGCAGTTCTTC. Protein sequence: CASSSSANYNEQFF.

The rearrangement joins TRBV11-1 to TRBJ2-1, with D tentatively TRBD2 (6 bases). Germline CDR1 is SGHAT and CDR2 is FQDESV (reference sequence). The CDR3 runs to 15 residues. The V gene lost 5 bases and the J gene lost 2 bases, with 13 bases spanning the gap. This CDR3 is CASSPIAEAYNEQFF. CDR3 in DNA: TGTGCCAGCAGCCCGATAGCGGAAGCCTACAATGAGCAGTTCTTC.

The chain links TRBV30 to TRBJ1-5; 7 bases map to TRBD1. This CDR3 has 15 residues. CDR1 is GTSNPN and CDR2 is SVGIG in the germline V gene (reference sequence). Trimming cost V 4 bases and J 4 bases; bases outside gene matches: 10. The CDR3 DNA follows: TGTGCCTGGAAACCAAAGACAGGGACAAATCAGCCCCAGCATTTT. Translated, it gives CAWKPKTGTNQPQHF.

The J gene is TRBJ2-5, the V gene TRBV30; 7 bases align to TRBD1. The germline V gene has CDR1 GTSNPN and CDR2 SVGIG (reference sequence). Trimming cost V 0 bases and J 4 bases; bases outside gene matches: 11. The CDR3 covers 16 residues. CDR3 coding DNA: TGTGCCTGGAGTGTAAACTCCCGGACAGGTAGAGAGACCCAGTACTTC. Residues: CAWSVNSRTGRETQYF.

This clone has only a few counts. The genes are TRBV6-5 and TRBJ2-7, with D maybe TRBD2 (6 bases). With 9 bases removed from V and 4 bases from J, the gap between germline ends came to 16 bases. The CDR3 length is 13 residues. CDR1 is MNHEY, CDR2 SVGAGI, per germline. The CDR3 region has the DNA TGTGCCAGGCGGGGTAGGGTTGAATACGAGCAGTACTTC. This codes for CARRGRVEYEQYF.

This clone has just a few counts. The rearrangement links TRBV11-2 to TRBJ2-7; TRBD2 agrees at 7 bases. Germline V gene data show CDR1 as SGHAT and CDR2 as FQNNGV. With V trimmed by 5 bases and J by 6 bases, 10 bases remained unmatched. This CDR3 contains 14 residues. CDR3 bases: TGTGCCAGCAGCAAGAGCGGGGCCTCGGGCGAGCAGTACTTC. Amino acid sequence: CASSKSGASGEQYF.

As to this clone: An end of the junction differs from the germline gene, which may be a read error. The gene calls are TRBV7-7 and TRBJ2-2, with TRBD1 as a possible D gene (6 bases). The germline CDR1 and CDR2 sequences are SSHAT and FNYEAQ (reference sequence). There are 16 residues in the CDR3. The CDR3 DNA reads TGTGCTAGCAGCTCCAACACGGGACAGAACACCGGGGAGCTGTTTTTT. Protein product: CASSSNTGQNTGELFF.

This clone was seen just once. The J gene is TRBJ2-1, the V gene TRBV11-3, with D tentatively TRBD2 (6 bases). The CDR3 runs 16 residues. Germline lookup yields CDR1 SGHNT and CDR2 YENEEA. The V end lost 2 bases, the J end lost 0 bases, and 11 bases lay between the germline ends. CDR3 DNA sequence: TGTGCCAGCAGCTTATACGGCGGGAACTCCTACAATGAGCAGTTCTTC. This translates into CASSLYGGNSYNEQFF.

The CDR3 nucleotides are TGTGCCAGCAGCGTGAGACGTGGAGATGCTCAAGAGACCCAGTACTTC. This codes for CASSVRRGDAQETQYF. The rearrangement links TRBV9 to TRBJ2-5; D remains unclear. Per germline, CDR1 SGDLS and CDR2 YYNGEE. V lost 2 bases and J 2 bases, leaving 16 bases between the germline ends. The CDR3 has 16 residues.

This clone has only one observation. The rearrangement joins TRBV19 to TRBJ2-7, with a possible D match to TRBD1 (6 bases). The V gene's germline CDR1 is LNHDA and CDR2 SQIVND (reference sequence). V gave up 6 bases and J gave up 1 base, with 16 bases separating them. The CDR3 covers 15 residues. CDR3 sequence: CASSLVAGESYEQYF. The CDR3 bases are TGTGCCAGTAGCCTTGTGGCAGGGGAGTCCTACGAGCAGTACTTC.

The CDR3 DNA follows: TGTGCCAGCAGACGGGACAGGGCTTTCGGACTTCGCAATCAGCCCCAGCATTTT. It encodes CASRRDRAFGLRNQPQHF. This sequence joins TRBV28 and TRBJ1-5; TRBD1 aligns across 9 bases. The trim removed 6 bases at V and 2 bases at J, leaving 14 bases unmatched. The CDR3 extends over 18 amino acids. The germline gives CDR1 MDHEN, CDR2 SYDVKM. Looking up the rest from reference TRBV28 and TRBJ1-5 gives the full variable domain: DVKVTQSSRYLVKRTGEKVFLECVQDMDHENMFWYRQDPGLGLRLIYFSYDVKMKEKGDIPEGYSVSREKKERFSLILESASTNQTSMYLCASRRDRAFGLRNQPQHFGDGTRLSIL.

This clone was counted a few times. The chain links TRBV5-4 to TRBJ2-7, with D unresolved. The germline V gene encodes CDR1 SGHNT and CDR2 YYREEE (reference sequence). V was trimmed by 4 bases and J by 4 bases, leaving 12 bases between them. The CDR3 runs 13 residues. This CDR3 reads CASSMQVSYEQYF. CDR3 sequence (DNA): TGTGCCAGCAGCATGCAGGTATCGTACGAGCAGTACTTC.

This clone has only a few counts. The rearrangement links TRBV7-3 to TRBJ2-6; D gene uncertain. Germline-derived CDR1 and CDR2 are SGHTA and FQGTGA. The V end lost 3 bases, the J end lost 0 bases, and 6 bases lay between the germline ends. This CDR3 region has 15 residues. CDR3 amino acids: CASSLSSSGANVLTF. CDR3 in DNA: TGTGCCAGCAGCTTGTCCAGCTCTGGGGCCAACGTCCTGACTTTC.

This clone has just a few counts. The chain combines TRBV5-4 with TRBJ1-2; maybe TRBD1 (5 bases). V gave up 3 bases and J gave up 8 bases, with 20 bases separating them. Germline-derived CDR1 and CDR2 are SGHNT and YYREEE (reference sequence). This CDR3 contains 15 residues. For the CDR3, the DNA is TGTGCCAGCAGCTCCCGGGGGGACCGTCCGAAAGGCTACACCTTC. Translated, it gives CASSSRGDRPKGYTF.

This clone was detected a few times. J is TRBJ2-7 and V is TRBV28; D call uncertain. Germline V gene lookup returns CDR1 MDHEN and CDR2 SYDVKM. CDR3 length: 11 residues. With 3 bases removed from V and 2 bases from J, the gap between germline ends came to 2 bases. CDR3 sequence: CASSFAYEQYF. The CDR3 DNA follows: TGTGCCAGCAGTTTCGCCTACGAGCAGTACTTC.

The chain is built from TRBV10-3 and TRBJ1-3; maybe TRBD1 (6 bases). V was clipped by 11 bases and J by 8 bases, with 13 bases between them. The CDR3 covers 11 residues. CDR1 ENHRY and CDR2 SYGVKD come from the germline V gene. CDR3 residues: CAVRQVDTIYF. CDR3 in DNA: TGTGCCGTTAGACAGGTAGACACCATATATTTT.